Included here is one T cell receptor beta chain sequence, with context. Its antigen is currently unknown. This entry belongs to a study of blood T cells in healthy people across ages. Overall study findings and caveats: A roughly linear fall in TCR beta diversity per million T cells was seen with increasing age.

The draw of peripheral blood yielded around 9.6 milliliters from each donor. The use of a sample-barcoded 5' primer and a J-beta primer mix characterized a second PCR of about 6 to 11 cycles. MiXCR was run by TCRdb on the 5' RACE reads, yielding one entry per CDR3 protein. In the table there are roughly 800,000 distinct CDR3 sequences, 55% to 75% of which are singletons. The germline gives CDR1 LGHNA, CDR2 YNFKEQ. This CDR3 spans 18 amino acids. The junction had 11 bases not matched to a gene; V was cut back by 3 bases and J by 0 bases. The chain is built from TRBV4-2 and TRBJ1-2, with 9 bases aligning to TRBD1. This receptor was obtained from a man aged 25-45 years in good health. The source material was blood. The CDR3, as DNA: TGTGCCAGCAGCCAGCTGACCGGGACAGGGATTTCTAACTATGGCTACACCTTC. Its translation: CASSQLTGTGISNYGYTF.